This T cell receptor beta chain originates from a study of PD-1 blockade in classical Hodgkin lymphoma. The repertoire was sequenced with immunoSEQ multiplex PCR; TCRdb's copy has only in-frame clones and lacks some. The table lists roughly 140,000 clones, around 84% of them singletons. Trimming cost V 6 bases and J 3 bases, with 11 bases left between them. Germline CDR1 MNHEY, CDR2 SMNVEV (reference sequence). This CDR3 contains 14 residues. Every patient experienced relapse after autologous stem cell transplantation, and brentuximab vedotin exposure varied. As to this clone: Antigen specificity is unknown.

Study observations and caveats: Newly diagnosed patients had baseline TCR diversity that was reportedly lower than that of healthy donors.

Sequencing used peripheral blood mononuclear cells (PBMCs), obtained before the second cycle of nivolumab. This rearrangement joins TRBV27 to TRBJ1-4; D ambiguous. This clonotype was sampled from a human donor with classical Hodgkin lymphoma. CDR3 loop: CASSPEAPNEKLFF. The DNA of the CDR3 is TGTGCCAGCAGCCCAGAGGCTCCTAATGAAAAACTGTTTTTT.